This T cell receptor (beta chain) was sequenced for a study of blood T cells in healthy people across ages. Trimming at V came to 1 base and at J to 7 bases, leaving 10 bases not matched to a gene. Germline assignment: CDR1 SGHDN and CDR2 FVKESK. The CDR3 runs to 17 residues. Comments on this clonotype: As yet, its antigen is unknown.

Findings and caveats of the study: PBMCs were not sorted, which prevented a conclusive comparison of naive versus antigen-experienced cells.

Using a J-beta primer mix together with a sample-barcoded 5' primer, a second PCR was run for roughly 6 to 11 cycles. TCRdb re-called the 5' RACE reads through MiXCR, storing one row per CDR3 protein. The sample records approximately 830,000 distinct CDR3 sequences, 62% being singletons. The rearrangement uses TRBV14 and TRBJ2-1; 10 positions match TRBD2. Sequenced: blood. This clonotype was sampled from a man aged 25-40 years in good health. In DNA form, the CDR3 reads TGTGCCAGCAGCCAAGGGGTCAGCGGGGGGGCGCGAAATGAGCAGTTCTTC. Its protein is CASSQGVSGGARNEQFF.